A selection of T cell receptor beta chains follows, all from one sample in a study of vaccination effects on CD4 cells after COVID-19. Assay used: immunoSEQ multiplex PCR; TCRdb lists only in-frame clones, some missing. The data show about 73,000 clones, about 70% seen once. The antigens of these receptors remain unknown. The sequencing here drew on CD4+ T cells from PBMCs cultured with HCoV-NL63 spike peptides, taken before COVID-19 vaccination. All receptors come from a human donor who received a COVID-19 vaccine. Each CDR3 is given with its conserved first and last residue. D genes are given only for firm matches. Clone size is not always given. Where it is, it says once, few, many or a class for expanded clones.

TRBV6-5	TRBD1	.	TRBJ1-5	CASSYSRGSNQPQHF	TGTGCCAGCAGTTACAGCAGGGGGTCCAATCAGCCCCAGCATTTT
TRBV19	.	.	TRBJ2-1	CASRRLNEQFF	TGTGCCAGTAGAAGACTGAATGAGCAGTTCTTC
TRBV19	TRBD1	.	TRBJ1-4	CASTHRTGPNEKLFF	TGTGCCAGTACCCATAGGACAGGGCCGAATGAAAAACTGTTTTTT
TRBV6-2/TRBV6-3	.	.	TRBJ1-6	CASSYQGLDNSPLHF	TGTGCCAGCAGTTACCAGGGTCTAGATAATTCACCCCTCCACTTT
TRBV6-6	.	few	TRBJ1-6	CASSPKPLSTGPLTLHF	TGTGCCAGCAGTCCTAAACCCCTTTCGACAGGTCCCCTAACCCTCCACTTT
TRBV6-5	.	few	TRBJ1-1	CASSYEAYTEAFF	TGTGCCAGCAGTTACGAAGCTTACACTGAAGCTTTCTTT
TRBV6-5	.	.	TRBJ2-2	CASRQVPHAGELFF	TGTGCCAGCAGACAGGTTCCACATGCTGGGGAGCTGTTTTTT
TRBV15	.	few	TRBJ1-1	CATSRGGGATEAFF	TGTGCCACCAGCAGGGGCGGGGGGGCCACTGAAGCTTTCTTT
TRBV15	TRBD2	.	TRBJ2-3	CATSTRRSGGASDTQYF	TGTGCCACCAGCACCCGAAGGAGCGGGGGGGCCTCGGATACGCAGTATTTT
TRBV7-9	.	.	TRBJ1-4	CASRLDRQPNEKLFF	TGTGCCAGCAGACTTGACAGGCAGCCTAATGAAAAACTGTTTTTT
TRBV2	.	.	TRBJ1-5	CASSLDSPNNQPQHF	TGTGCCAGCAGTTTGGACAGCCCTAACAATCAGCCCCAGCATTTT
TRBV6-5	.	.	TRBJ2-3	CASSIFRGTQYF	TGTGCCAGCAGCATCTTTCGAGGGACGCAGTATTTT
TRBV2	.	.	TRBJ1-4	CAISGTQLATNEKLFF	TGTGCCATTAGCGGGACACAACTTGCAACTAATGAAAAACTGTTTTTT
TRBV6-2/TRBV6-3	.	.	TRBJ1-4	CASSYLAGSNEKLFF	TGTGCCAGCAGTTACTTGGCAGGTTCGAATGAAAAACTGTTTTTT
TRBV4-1	.	once	TRBJ2-2	CASSQLSRREATGELFF	TGCGCCAGCAGCCAATTAAGCAGGAGGGAGGCCACCGGGGAGCTGTTTTTT
TRBV18	.	.	TRBJ1-4	CASSQRAAATNEKLFF	TGTGCCAGCTCACAGCGGGCGGCAGCAACTAATGAAAAACTGTTTTTT
TRBV6-5	.	few	TRBJ2-2	CASSYARNTGELFF	TGTGCCAGCAGTTACGCCAGGAACACCGGGGAGCTGTTTTTT
TRBV5-1	TRBD1	.	TRBJ2-5	CASSLWDRGQETQYF	TGCGCCAGCAGCTTGTGGGACAGGGGCCAAGAGACCCAGTACTTC
TRBV24-1	.	.	TRBJ2-1	CATSDFTAGVGNEQFF	TGTGCCACCAGTGATTTCACAGCAGGGGTAGGCAATGAGCAGTTCTTC
TRBV5-1	.	.	TRBJ1-4	CASSEGGPTSHEKLFF	TGCGCCAGCAGCGAGGGAGGGCCAACGTCTCATGAAAAACTGTTTTTT
TRBV10-2	TRBD1	.	TRBJ1-5	CASRSGTGNSNQPQHF	TGCGCCAGCAGATCCGGGACAGGGAACAGCAATCAGCCCCAGCATTTT
TRBV19	.	.	TRBJ1-5	CASSIVGADSNQPQHF	TGTGCCAGTAGTATAGTAGGAGCGGATAGCAATCAGCCCCAGCATTTT
TRBV28	TRBD1	few	TRBJ2-5	CASCLTGHYETQYF	TGTGCCAGCTGTCTGACAGGGCATTACGAGACCCAGTACTTC
TRBV6-6	.	.	TRBJ2-3	CASSLGGSTDTQYF	TGTGCCAGCAGTTTGGGGGGCTCCACAGATACGCAGTATTTT
TRBV4-1	TRBD1	.	TRBJ2-3	CASSQVGQGRTDTQYF	TGCGCCAGCAGCCAAGTCGGACAGGGGAGAACAGATACGCAGTATTTT
TRBV27	.	.	TRBJ1-4	CASSSDRTSIRKLFF	TGTGCCAGCAGTTCCGATCGGACATCAATTCGGAAACTGTTTTTT
TRBV5-1	.	.	TRBJ2-5	CASSLVGSSSTQYF	TGCGCCAGCAGCTTGGTTGGCAGTTCCTCGACCCAGTACTTC
TRBV5-1	.	.	TRBJ2-1	CASSLQDFEQFF	TGCGCCAGCAGCTTACAGGATTTCGAGCAGTTCTTC
TRBV7-8	TRBD2	.	TRBJ2-1	CASSLMSSGGNNEQFF	TGTGCCAGCAGCTTAATGTCTAGCGGGGGTAACAATGAGCAGTTCTTC
TRBV2	TRBD1	.	TRBJ1-1	CASNEDRPEAFF	TGTGCCAGCAACGAGGACAGGCCTGAAGCTTTCTTT
TRBV19	TRBD1	few	TRBJ1-2	CASRRTGRPNYGYTF	TGTGCCAGTAGGCGGACAGGGCGCCCTAACTATGGCTACACCTTC
TRBV7-2	.	.	TRBJ2-1	CASSSPVGRSSYNEQFF	TGTGCCAGCAGCTCCCCCGTCGGCAGGAGCTCCTACAATGAGCAGTTCTTC
TRBV4-2	TRBD1	few	TRBJ1-6	CASSQESTQGGSPLHF	TGTGCCAGCAGCCAAGAATCGACCCAGGGGGGCTCACCCCTCCACTTT
TRBV2	.	.	TRBJ1-2	CASSEEMGHGYTF	TGTGCCAGCAGTGAAGAAATGGGGCATGGCTACACCTTC
TRBV7-9	.	.	TRBJ1-4	CATRPTVNEKLFF	TGTGCCACCCGCCCGACGGTGAATGAAAAACTGTTTTTT
TRBV3-1/TRBV3-2	.	once	TRBJ1-2	CASSNLRTEEYGYTF	TGTGCCAGCAGTAATCTCCGGACAGAAGAGTATGGCTACACCTTC
TRBV10-1	.	few	TRBJ1-1	CASSESYRNTEAFF	TGCGCCAGCAGTGAGTCTTACAGGAACACTGAAGCTTTCTTT
TRBV19	.	.	TRBJ2-2	CASRNGGRTGELFF	TGTGCCAGTAGAAACGGGGGAAGAACCGGGGAGCTGTTTTTT
TRBV12-3/TRBV12-4	.	once	TRBJ1-1	CASSRSQGGEAFF	TGTGCCAGCAGCCGATCACAAGGGGGTGAAGCTTTCTTT
TRBV29-1	.	.	TRBJ1-5	CSVAGDSNQPQHF	TGCAGCGTTGCTGGGGATAGCAATCAGCCCCAGCATTTT
TRBV6-4	TRBD1	.	TRBJ1-2	CASSNDRVGYTF	TGTGCCAGCAGTAACGACAGGGTTGGCTACACCTTC
TRBV18	.	.	TRBJ1-2	CASSPGGADGYTF	TGTGCCAGCTCACCAGGGGGCGCGGATGGCTACACCTTC
TRBV3-1/TRBV3-2	.	.	TRBJ2-2	CASSQTRGKKLVGELFF	TGTGCCAGCAGTCAAACACGGGGGAAAAAGCTCGTCGGGGAGCTGTTTTTT
TRBV10-2	.	once	TRBJ2-5	CASSKKTGPQETQYF	TGCGCCAGCAGTAAAAAAACAGGGCCACAAGAGACCCAGTACTTC
TRBV20-1	.	.	TRBJ1-2	CSAGYGYTF	TGCAGTGCTGGATATGGCTACACCTTC
TRBV3-1/TRBV3-2	.	once	TRBJ2-2	CASSQARQRTSNTGELFF	TGTGCCAGCAGCCAAGCCCGACAGAGAACCTCGAACACCGGGGAGCTGTTTTTT
TRBV7-2	.	.	TRBJ1-3	CASSLGVRGSGNTIYF	TGTGCCAGCAGCTTAGGTGTCAGGGGCTCTGGAAACACCATATATTTT
TRBV29-1	.	few	TRBJ1-3	CSVLMSGNTIYF	TGCAGCGTTCTCATGAGCGGAAACACCATATATTTT
TRBV19	TRBD1	.	TRBJ2-3	CASSGPGTGYPDTQYF	TGTGCCAGTAGTGGGCCCGGGACAGGGTACCCAGATACGCAGTATTTT
TRBV9	.	few	TRBJ2-3	CASSVGGGFYTDTQYF	TGTGCCAGCAGCGTCGGGGGAGGCTTCTACACAGATACGCAGTATTTT
TRBV27	TRBD1	.	TRBJ1-3	CASSSGQGVGNTIYF	TGTGCCAGCAGTTCTGGACAGGGGGTCGGAAACACCATATATTTT
TRBV5-8	.	.	TRBJ1-5	CASSLAARDSNQPQHF	TGTGCCAGCAGCTTGGCCGCCAGGGATAGCAATCAGCCCCAGCATTTT